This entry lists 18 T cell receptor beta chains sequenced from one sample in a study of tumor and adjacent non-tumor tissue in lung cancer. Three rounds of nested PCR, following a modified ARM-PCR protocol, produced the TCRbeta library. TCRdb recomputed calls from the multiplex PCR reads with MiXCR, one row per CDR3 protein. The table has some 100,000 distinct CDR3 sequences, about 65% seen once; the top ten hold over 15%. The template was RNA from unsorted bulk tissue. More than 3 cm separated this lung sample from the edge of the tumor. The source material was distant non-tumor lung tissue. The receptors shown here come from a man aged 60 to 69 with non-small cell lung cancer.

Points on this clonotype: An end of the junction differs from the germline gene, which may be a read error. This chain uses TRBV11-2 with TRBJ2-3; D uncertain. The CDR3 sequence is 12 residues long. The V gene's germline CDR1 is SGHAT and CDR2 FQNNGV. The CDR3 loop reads CASNLATDTEYF. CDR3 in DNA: TGTGCCAGCAACTTAGCCACAGATACGGAGTATTTT. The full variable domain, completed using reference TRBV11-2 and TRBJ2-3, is EAGVAQSPRYKIIEKRQSVAFWCNPISGHATLYWYQQILGQGPKLLIQFQNNGVVDDSQLPKDRFSAERLKGVDSTLKIQPAKLEDSAVYLCASNLATDTEYFGPGTRLTVL.

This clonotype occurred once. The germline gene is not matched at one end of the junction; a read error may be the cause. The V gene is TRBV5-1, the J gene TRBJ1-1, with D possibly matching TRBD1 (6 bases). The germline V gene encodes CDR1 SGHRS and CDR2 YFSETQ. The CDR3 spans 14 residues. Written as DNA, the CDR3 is TGCGCCAGCTGCTTGACGGACAGGAACACTGAAGCTTTCTTT. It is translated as CASCLTDRNTEAFF.

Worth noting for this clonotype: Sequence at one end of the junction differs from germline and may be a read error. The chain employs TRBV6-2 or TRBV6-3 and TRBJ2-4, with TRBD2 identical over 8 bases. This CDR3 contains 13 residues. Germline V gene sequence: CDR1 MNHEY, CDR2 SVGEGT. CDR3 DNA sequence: TGTGCCAGCAGTTACAGGACTAGCTCCGTTCATTACTTC. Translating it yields CASSYRTSSVHYF.

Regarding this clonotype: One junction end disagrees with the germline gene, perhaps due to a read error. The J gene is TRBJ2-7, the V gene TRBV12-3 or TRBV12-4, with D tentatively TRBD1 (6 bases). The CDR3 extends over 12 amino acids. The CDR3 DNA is TGTGCCACCCGAACAGGGTTTGGCGAGCAGTGCTTC. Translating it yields CATRTGFGEQCF.

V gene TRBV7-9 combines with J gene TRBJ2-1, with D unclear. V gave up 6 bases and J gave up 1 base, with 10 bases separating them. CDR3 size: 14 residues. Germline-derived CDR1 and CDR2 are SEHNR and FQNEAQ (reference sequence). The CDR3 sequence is CASSLFESYNEQFF. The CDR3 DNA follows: TGTGCCAGCAGTCTTTTTGAATCCTACAATGAGCAGTTCTTC.

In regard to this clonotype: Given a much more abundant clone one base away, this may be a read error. Written as DNA, the CDR3 is TGTGACAGCAGCTTGCCGTCGGAGACCTCTTACTTC. It yields the protein CDSSLPSETSYF. The chain recombines TRBV5-5 with TRBJ2-5; D gene ambiguous. This CDR3 comprises 12 residues. The germline gives CDR1 SGHKS, CDR2 YYEKEE (reference sequence).

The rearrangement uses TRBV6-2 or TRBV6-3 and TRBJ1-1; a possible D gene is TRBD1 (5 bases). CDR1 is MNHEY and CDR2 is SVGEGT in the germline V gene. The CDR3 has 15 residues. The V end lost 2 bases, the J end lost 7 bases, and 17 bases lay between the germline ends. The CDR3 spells CASSYGAGCSDEAFF. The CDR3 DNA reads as TGTGCCAGCAGTTACGGGGCAGGGTGTTCGGATGAAGCTTTCTTT.

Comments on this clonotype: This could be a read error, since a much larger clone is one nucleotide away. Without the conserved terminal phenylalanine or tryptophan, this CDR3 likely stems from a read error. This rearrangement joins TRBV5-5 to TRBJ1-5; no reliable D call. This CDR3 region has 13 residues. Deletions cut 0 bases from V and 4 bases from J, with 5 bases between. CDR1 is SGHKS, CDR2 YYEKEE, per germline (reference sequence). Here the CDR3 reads CASSLAWNQPQHL. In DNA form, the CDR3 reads TGTGCCAGCAGCTTGGCGTGGAATCAGCCCCAGCATTTG.

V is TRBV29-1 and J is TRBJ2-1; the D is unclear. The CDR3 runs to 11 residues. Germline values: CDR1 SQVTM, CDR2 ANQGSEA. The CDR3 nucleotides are TGCACTGTTGAGGCTTACAATGAGCAGTTCTTC. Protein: CTVEAYNEQFF.

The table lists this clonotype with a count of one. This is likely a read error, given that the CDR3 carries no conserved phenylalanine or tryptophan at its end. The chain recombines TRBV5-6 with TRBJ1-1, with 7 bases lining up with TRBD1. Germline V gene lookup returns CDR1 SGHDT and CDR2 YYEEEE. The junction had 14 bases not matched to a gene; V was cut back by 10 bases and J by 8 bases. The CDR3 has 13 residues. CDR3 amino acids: CASRGGGTREAFY. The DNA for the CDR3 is TGTGCCTCCCGAGGAGGGGGCACGAGGGAAGCTTTCTAT.

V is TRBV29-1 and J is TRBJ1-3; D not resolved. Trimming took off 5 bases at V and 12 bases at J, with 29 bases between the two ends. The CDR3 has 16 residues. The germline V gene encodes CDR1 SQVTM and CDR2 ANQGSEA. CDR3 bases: TGCAGCGTTCGCACTAGTACGGCGGGTCAGATGTACATCATATATTTT. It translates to CSVRTSTAGQMYIIYF.

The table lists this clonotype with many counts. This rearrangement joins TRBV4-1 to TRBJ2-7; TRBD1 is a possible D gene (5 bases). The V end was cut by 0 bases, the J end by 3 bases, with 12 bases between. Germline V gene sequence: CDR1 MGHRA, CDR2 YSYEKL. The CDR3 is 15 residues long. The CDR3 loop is CASSQDRVQFYEQYF. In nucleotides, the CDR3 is TGCGCCAGCAGCCAAGACAGGGTACAATTCTACGAGCAGTACTTC.

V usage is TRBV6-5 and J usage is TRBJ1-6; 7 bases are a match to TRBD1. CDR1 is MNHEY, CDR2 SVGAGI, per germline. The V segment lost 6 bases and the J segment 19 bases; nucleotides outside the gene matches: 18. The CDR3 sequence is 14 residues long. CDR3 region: CASRQGQNYSYLHF. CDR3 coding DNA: TGTGCCAGCAGACAGGGACAGAATTATTCATACCTTCACTTT.

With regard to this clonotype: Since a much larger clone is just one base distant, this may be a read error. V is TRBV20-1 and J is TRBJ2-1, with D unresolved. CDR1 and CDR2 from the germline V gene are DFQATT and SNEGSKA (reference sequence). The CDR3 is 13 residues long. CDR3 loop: CSWVYSSYDEQFF. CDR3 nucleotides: TGCAGCTGGGTTTACAGCTCCTACGATGAGCAGTTCTTC.

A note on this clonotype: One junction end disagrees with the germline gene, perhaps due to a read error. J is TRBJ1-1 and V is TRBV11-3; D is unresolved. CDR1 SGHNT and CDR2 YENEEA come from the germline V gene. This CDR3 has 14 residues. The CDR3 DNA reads TGTACCAGCAACTCTGGCAGCGGCGGCACTGAAGCTTTCTTT. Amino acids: CTSNSGSGGTEAFF.

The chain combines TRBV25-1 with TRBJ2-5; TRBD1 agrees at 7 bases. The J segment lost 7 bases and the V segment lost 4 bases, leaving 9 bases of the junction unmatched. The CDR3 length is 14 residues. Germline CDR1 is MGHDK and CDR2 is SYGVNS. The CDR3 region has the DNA TGTGCCAGCAGTGTGACAGGGCTCGCCGTGACCCAGTACTTC. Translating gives CASSVTGLAVTQYF.

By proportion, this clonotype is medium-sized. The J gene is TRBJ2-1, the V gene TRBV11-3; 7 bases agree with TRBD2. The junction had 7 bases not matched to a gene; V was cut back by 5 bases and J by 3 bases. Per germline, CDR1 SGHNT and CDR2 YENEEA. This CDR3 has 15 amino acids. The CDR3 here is CASSPSGALYNEQFF. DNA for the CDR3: TGTGCCAGCAGCCCGAGCGGGGCGCTCTACAATGAGCAGTTCTTC. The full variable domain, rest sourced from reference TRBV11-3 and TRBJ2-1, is EAGVVQSPRYKIIEKKQPVAFWCNPISGHNTLYWYLQNLGQGPELLIRYENEEAVDDSQLPKDRFSAERLKGVDSTLKIQPAELGDSAVYLCASSPSGALYNEQFFGPGTRLTVL.

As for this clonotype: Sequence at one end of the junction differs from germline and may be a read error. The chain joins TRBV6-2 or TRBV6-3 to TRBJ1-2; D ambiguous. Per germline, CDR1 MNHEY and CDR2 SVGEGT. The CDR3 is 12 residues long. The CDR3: CGSSLEGRGYTF. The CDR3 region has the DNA TGTGGCAGCAGTTTAGAAGGTCGCGGCTACACCTTC.